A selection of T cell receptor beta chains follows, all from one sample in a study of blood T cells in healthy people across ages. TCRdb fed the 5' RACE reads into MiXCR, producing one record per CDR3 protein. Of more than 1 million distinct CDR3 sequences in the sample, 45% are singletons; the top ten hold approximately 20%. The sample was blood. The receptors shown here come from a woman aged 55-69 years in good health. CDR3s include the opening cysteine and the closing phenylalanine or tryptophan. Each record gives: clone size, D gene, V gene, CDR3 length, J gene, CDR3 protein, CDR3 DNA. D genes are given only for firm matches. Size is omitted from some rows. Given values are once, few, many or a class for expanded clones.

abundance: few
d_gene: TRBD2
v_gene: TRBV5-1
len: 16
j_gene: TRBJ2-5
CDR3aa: CASSLSSGRAWETQYF
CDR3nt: TGCGCCAGCAGCTTGAGTAGCGGGAGGGCCTGGGAGACCCAGTACTTC

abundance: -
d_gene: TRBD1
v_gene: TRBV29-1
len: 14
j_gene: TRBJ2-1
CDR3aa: CSVTGGRKHNEQFF
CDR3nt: TGCAGCGTGACAGGGGGAAGGAAACACAATGAGCAGTTCTTC

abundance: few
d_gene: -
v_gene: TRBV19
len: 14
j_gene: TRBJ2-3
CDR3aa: CASRHSLGTDTQYF
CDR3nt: TGTGCCAGTAGACACAGCCTGGGAACAGATACGCAGTATTTT

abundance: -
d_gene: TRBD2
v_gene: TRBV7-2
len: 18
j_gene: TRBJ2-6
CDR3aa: CASSLESGNLIGANVLTF
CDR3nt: TGTGCCAGCAGCTTAGAAAGCGGGAACTTGATCGGGGCCAACGTCCTGACTTTC

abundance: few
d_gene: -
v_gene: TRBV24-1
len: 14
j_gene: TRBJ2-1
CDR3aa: CATSDRIGNNEQFF
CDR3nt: TGTGCCACCAGTGATCGAATAGGGAACAATGAGCAGTTCTTC

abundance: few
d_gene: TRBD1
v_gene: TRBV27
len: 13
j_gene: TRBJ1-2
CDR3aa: CASSSGTGADYTF
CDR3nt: TGTGCCAGCAGTTCTGGGACAGGCGCTGACTACACCTTC

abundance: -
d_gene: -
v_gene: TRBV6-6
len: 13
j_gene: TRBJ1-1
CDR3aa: CASSLAGAPEAFF
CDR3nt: TGTGCCAGCAGCCTAGCAGGTGCACCTGAAGCTTTCTTT

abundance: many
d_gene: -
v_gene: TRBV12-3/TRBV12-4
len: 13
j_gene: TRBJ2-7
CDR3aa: CASSFLGPYEQYF
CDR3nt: TGTGCCAGCAGTTTTTTAGGCCCCTACGAGCAGTACTTC

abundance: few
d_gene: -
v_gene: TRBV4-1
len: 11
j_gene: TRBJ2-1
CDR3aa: CASSQAGKQFF
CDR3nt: TGCGCCAGCAGCCAAGCGGGAAAGCAGTTCTTC

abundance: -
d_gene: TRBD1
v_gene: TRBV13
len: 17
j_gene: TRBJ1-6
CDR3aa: CASSLKRDRGFNSPLHF
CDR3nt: TGTGCCAGCAGCCTCAAACGGGACAGGGGATTTAATTCACCCCTCCACTTT

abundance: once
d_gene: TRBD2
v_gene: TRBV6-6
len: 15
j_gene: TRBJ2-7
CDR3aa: CASRTGTSELYEQYF
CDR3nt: TGTGCCAGCAGGACCGGGACTAGCGAGCTCTACGAGCAGTACTTC

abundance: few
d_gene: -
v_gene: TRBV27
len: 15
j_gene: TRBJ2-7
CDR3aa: CASSSQGRSGNEQYF
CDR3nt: TGTGCCAGCAGTTCTCAGGGGAGGTCGGGGAATGAGCAGTACTTC

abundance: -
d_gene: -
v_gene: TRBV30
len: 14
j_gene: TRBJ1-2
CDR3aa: CASTGPGGSYGYTF
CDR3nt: TGTGCCTCGACCGGGCCGGGCGGTTCCTATGGCTACACCTTC

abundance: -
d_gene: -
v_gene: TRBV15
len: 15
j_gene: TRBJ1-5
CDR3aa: CATRDAAGVYQPQHF
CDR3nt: TGTGCCACCCGAGACGCCGCCGGGGTTTATCAGCCCCAGCATTTT

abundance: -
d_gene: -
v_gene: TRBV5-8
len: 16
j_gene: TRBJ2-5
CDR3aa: CASSPRQRTETETQYF
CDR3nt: TGTGCCAGCAGCCCCCGTCAACGGACAGAAACGGAGACCCAGTACTTC

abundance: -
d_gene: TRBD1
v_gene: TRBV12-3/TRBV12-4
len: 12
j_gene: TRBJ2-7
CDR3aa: CATSQGAREQYF
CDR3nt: TGTGCCACCTCTCAGGGGGCTCGAGAGCAGTACTTC

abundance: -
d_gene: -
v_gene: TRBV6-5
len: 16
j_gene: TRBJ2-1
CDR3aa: CASSKNRRTQNNEQFF
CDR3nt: TGTGCCAGCAGTAAAAACAGGAGAACCCAAAACAATGAGCAGTTCTTC

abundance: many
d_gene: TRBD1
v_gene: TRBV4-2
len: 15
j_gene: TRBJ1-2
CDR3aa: CASSKPGQGTGGYTF
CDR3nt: TGTGCCAGCAGCAAGCCGGGACAGGGAACGGGGGGCTACACCTTC

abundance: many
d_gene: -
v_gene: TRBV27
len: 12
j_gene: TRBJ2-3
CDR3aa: CASSLYPDTQYF
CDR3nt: TGTGCCAGCAGTTTATACCCAGATACGCAGTATTTT

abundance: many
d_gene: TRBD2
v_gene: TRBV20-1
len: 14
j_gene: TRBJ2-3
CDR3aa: CICGRGRAGDTQYF
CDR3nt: TGCATTTGCGGGCGCGGGAGGGCCGGAGATACGCAGTATTTT

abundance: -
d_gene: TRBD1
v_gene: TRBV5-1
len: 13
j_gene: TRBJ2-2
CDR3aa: CASSIDRGGELFF
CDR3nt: TGCGCCAGCAGCATCGACAGGGGCGGGGAGCTGTTTTTT

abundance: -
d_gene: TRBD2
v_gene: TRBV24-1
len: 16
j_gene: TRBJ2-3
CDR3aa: CATSEASGRSTDTQYF
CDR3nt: TGTGCCACCAGTGAGGCTAGCGGACGTAGCACAGATACGCAGTATTTT

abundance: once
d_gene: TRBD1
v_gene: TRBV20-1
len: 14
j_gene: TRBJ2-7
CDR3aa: CSARELGQGYEQYF
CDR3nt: TGCAGTGCTAGAGAGTTGGGACAGGGTTACGAGCAGTACTTC

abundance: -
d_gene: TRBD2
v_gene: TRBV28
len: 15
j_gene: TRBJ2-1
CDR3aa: CAISLAGGGQGEQFF
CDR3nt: TGTGCCATCTCCTTAGCGGGAGGGGGTCAGGGTGAGCAGTTCTTC

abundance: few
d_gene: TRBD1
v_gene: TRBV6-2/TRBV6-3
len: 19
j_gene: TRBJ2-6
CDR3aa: CAGGDAGTGVRSGANVLTF
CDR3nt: TGTGCCGGAGGAGACGCCGGGACAGGGGTTAGGTCTGGGGCCAACGTCCTGACTTTC

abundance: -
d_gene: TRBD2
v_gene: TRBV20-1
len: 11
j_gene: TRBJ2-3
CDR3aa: CSAGGGSGQYF
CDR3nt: TGCAGTGCTGGGGGGGGGTCAGGGCAGTATTTT

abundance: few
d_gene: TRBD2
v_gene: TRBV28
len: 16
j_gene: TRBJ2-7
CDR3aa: CASSFRGGVRSYEQYF
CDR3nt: TGTGCCAGCAGTTTTCGCGGGGGAGTAAGGTCCTACGAGCAGTACTTC

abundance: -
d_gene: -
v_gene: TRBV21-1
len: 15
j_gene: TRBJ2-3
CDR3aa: CASSTGGTLPDTQYF
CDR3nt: TGTGCCAGCAGCACAGGGGGGACCCTTCCCGATACGCAGTATTTT

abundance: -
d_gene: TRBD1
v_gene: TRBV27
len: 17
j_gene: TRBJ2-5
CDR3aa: CASSLLRDSLRQETQYF
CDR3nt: TGTGCCAGCAGTTTACTCCGGGACAGTCTTCGGCAAGAGACCCAGTACTTC